The 21 T cell receptor beta chains reported below all come from one sample, sequenced in a study of blood T cells in healthy people across ages. Alongside a J-beta primer mix, a sample-barcoded 5' primer served in a second PCR lasting about 7 to 12 cycles. TCRdb re-called the 5' RACE reads through MiXCR, storing one row per CDR3 protein. Here the sample spans roughly 1.6 million distinct CDR3 sequences, around 36% being singletons. Sequencing used blood. All receptors come from a young woman in good health.

This clonotype was observed a handful of times. V and J are TRBV10-3 and TRBJ2-1; 10 bases fit TRBD2. The trim removed 5 bases at V and 7 bases at J, leaving 8 bases unmatched. CDR1 is ENHRY, CDR2 SYGVKD, per germline. This CDR3 has 15 residues. In DNA form, the CDR3 reads TGTGCCATCAGTTCTAGCGGGGGCTCCGGGAATGAGCAGTTCTTC. Translated, it gives CAISSSGGSGNEQFF.

A few counts support this clonotype. The junction and the germline gene differ at one end; a read error may be behind it. The V and J genes are TRBV3-1 and TRBJ2-1; D ambiguous. The CDR3 has 11 amino acids. Germline V gene data show CDR1 as LGHDT and CDR2 as YNNKEL (reference sequence). The CDR3 protein is CASSLYNGQFF. For the CDR3, the DNA is TGTGCCAGCAGCCTCTATAATGGGCAGTTCTTC.

In this sample, this clonotype turned up once. The CDR3 loop reads CASSDMISDGSYEQYF. The CDR3 DNA reads TGTGCCAGCAGTGACATGATCTCAGACGGGTCCTACGAGCAGTACTTC. V usage is TRBV6-1 and J usage is TRBJ2-7; no clear D. CDR3 size: 16 residues. Germline-derived CDR1 and CDR2 are MNHNS and SASEGT. Trimming shortened V by 3 bases and J by 1 base, and 16 bases separated the two germline ends.

The J gene is TRBJ2-2, the V gene TRBV2; 10 nucleotides line up with TRBD1. CDR1 is SNHLY, CDR2 FYNNEI, per germline. This CDR3 has 15 amino acids. Trimming cost V 8 bases and J 4 bases; bases outside gene matches: 7. The CDR3 sequence is CASLEGTGATGELFF. The CDR3 nucleotides are TGTGCCAGCCTAGAAGGGACAGGGGCCACCGGGGAGCTGTTTTTT.

V gene TRBV9 combines with J gene TRBJ2-4; tentatively, D is TRBD2 (5 bases). Trimming took 0 bases from V and 4 from J, leaving 8 bases between them. CDR1 is SGDLS, CDR2 YYNGEE, per germline. This CDR3 has 14 amino acids. CDR3 coding DNA: TGTGCCAGCAGCGTAGACGGGGATAAAAACATTCAGTACTTC. Translating it yields CASSVDGDKNIQYF.

In this sample, this clonotype turned up once. A single base separates this from a much larger clone, so it may be a read error. The chain recombines TRBV29-1 with TRBJ2-5; D gene ambiguous. The CDR3 consists of 13 residues. The V gene's germline CDR1 is SQVTM and CDR2 ANQGSEA. The CDR3 loop is CCVERQAQSAQYF. The CDR3 DNA is TGCTGCGTTGAAAGGCAGGCTCAGAGTGCCCAGTACTTC.

The CDR3 nucleotides read TGCAGTGCTAGAGATTCGGCTAGCGGGAGTGGAGGAACGCAGTATTTT. Encoded protein: CSARDSASGSGGTQYF. The chain recombines TRBV20-1 with TRBJ2-3, with 10 positions matching TRBD2. Germline V lookup: CDR1 DFQATT, CDR2 SNEGSKA (reference sequence). V gave up 0 bases and J gave up 9 bases; unmatched junction bases: 12. The CDR3 runs 16 residues.

Remarks on this clonotype: A read error may explain this, as a much larger clone is one base away. The chain links TRBV4-1 to TRBJ2-7, with D hard to call. Matching the DNA end better, TRBJ2-5 makes the J call doubtful. The CDR3 has 13 amino acids. Germline values: CDR1 MGHRA, CDR2 YSYEKL. The CDR3 reads CVSSQDDSETQYF. CDR3 DNA: TGCGTCAGCAGCCAAGATGATTCGGAGACCCAGTACTTC.

This chain uses TRBV5-4 with TRBJ2-1, with 16 bases that match TRBD2. Trimming took 2 bases from V and 2 from J; bases not matched to a gene: 1. The CDR3 contains 17 residues. Germline V gene sequence: CDR1 SGHNT, CDR2 YYREEE (reference sequence). CDR3 residues: CASSFGTSGRAYNEQFF. In nucleotides, the CDR3 is TGTGCCAGCAGCTTCGGGACTAGCGGGAGGGCCTACAATGAGCAGTTCTTC.

The CDR3 loop reads CASSTGTSGSSVQFF. CDR3 coding DNA: TGTGCCAGTAGCACCGGGACTAGCGGGAGTAGTGTCCAGTTCTTC. The V gene is TRBV11-3, the J gene TRBJ2-1; 14 bases are a match to TRBD2. J lost 13 bases, V lost 9 bases, and 14 bases had no gene match. This CDR3 is built from 15 residues. Per germline, CDR1 SGHNT and CDR2 YENEEA.

V usage is TRBV2 and J usage is TRBJ2-7; D is unclear. Germline-derived CDR1 and CDR2 are SNHLY and FYNNEI. This CDR3 comprises 13 residues. V lost 4 bases, J lost 6 bases, and 13 bases lay in between. Here the CDR3 reads CASSVDERVEQYF. CDR3 bases: TGTGCCAGCAGTGTCGATGAAAGAGTCGAGCAGTACTTC.

This clonotype was recorded many times. The chain employs TRBV4-1 and TRBJ2-7, with TRBD1 matching over 11 bases. This CDR3 is 15 amino acids long. In germline, CDR1 is MGHRA, CDR2 YSYEKL. With V trimmed by 3 bases and J by 6 bases, 7 bases remained unmatched. The CDR3 bases are TGCGCCAGCAGCCAGATCAAGGGGACAGGGGGCGAGCAGTACTTC. Its translation is CASSQIKGTGGEQYF.

This clonotype was recorded a few times. This chain connects TRBV20-1 to TRBJ2-3, with 7 bases matching TRBD1. The CDR3 sequence is 14 residues long. The ends lost 6 bases at V and 2 bases at J; junction bases unmatched: 8. Germline CDR1 and CDR2: DFQATT and SNEGSKA (reference sequence). CDR3 bases: TGCAGTGCATCACCGGGACAGACCACAGATACGCAGTATTTT. It specifies CSASPGQTTDTQYF.

This chain joins TRBV12-3 or TRBV12-4 and TRBJ1-1; maybe TRBD1 (5 bases). The CDR3 is made up of 14 amino acids. V was pared by 3 bases and J by 10 bases, with 18 bases between. The CDR3 loop reads CASSFVGVRGVAFF. In DNA form, the CDR3 reads TGTGCCAGCAGTTTCGTAGGGGTGAGGGGTGTAGCTTTCTTT.

The gene calls are TRBV28 and TRBJ2-2, with D unclear. Germline CDR1 is MDHEN and CDR2 is SYDVKM. Deletions cut 8 bases from V and 8 bases from J, with 15 bases between. The CDR3 runs to 13 residues. CDR3: CASHEERPGELFF. In DNA, the CDR3 is TGTGCCAGCCATGAGGAGCGTCCTGGGGAGCTGTTTTTT. Combining the CDR3 with reference TRBV28 and TRBJ2-2 gives the whole variable domain DVKVTQSSRYLVKRTGEKVFLECVQDMDHENMFWYRQDPGLGLRLIYFSYDVKMKEKGDIPEGYSVSREKKERFSLILESASTNQTSMYLCASHEERPGELFFGEGSRLTVL.

The table lists this clonotype with many counts. This chain joins TRBV29-1 and TRBJ2-1; no clear D gene. Per germline, CDR1 SQVTM and CDR2 ANQGSEA. The CDR3 spans 12 residues. Trimming pared 8 bases from V and 0 bases from J, leaving 8 bases between. The CDR3 DNA reads as TGCAGCACCCGACACTCCTACAATGAGCAGTTCTTC. It translates to CSTRHSYNEQFF.

This clonotype was counted a few times. This chain links TRBV7-6 with TRBJ2-1, with TRBD2 matching 7 bases. Unmatched junction bases numbered 10, after V lost 5 bases and J lost 0 bases. Germline V CDR1 and CDR2: SGHVS, FNYEAQ. The CDR3 has 17 residues. The CDR3 reads CASSPRDYSYSYNEQFF. The CDR3 nucleotides read TGTGCCAGCAGCCCACGGGACTACTCTTACTCCTACAATGAGCAGTTCTTC.

This clonotype was detected a few times. This chain links TRBV28 with TRBJ1-1; the match to TRBD1 covers 7 bases. The CDR3 length is 14 residues. Germline V lookup: CDR1 MDHEN, CDR2 SYDVKM. V lost 11 bases and J lost 6; bases outside the gene matches: 15. CDR3 bases: TGTGCCGCAAGTCGGGTCAGGGGGGCCTCTGAAGCTTTCTTT. This codes for CAASRVRGASEAFF.

This clonotype has a handful of counts. This chain connects TRBV6-1 to TRBJ1-2; the match to TRBD1 covers 8 bases. The CDR3 contains 15 residues. Germline lookup yields CDR1 MNHNS and CDR2 SASEGT. Trimming at V came to 5 bases and at J to 4 bases, leaving 9 bases not matched to a gene. CDR3: CASSPDRVGVYGYTF. The CDR3 DNA is TGTGCCAGCAGTCCGGACAGGGTTGGAGTCTATGGCTACACCTTC.

The CDR3 here is CASSLEVSREQYF. As DNA, the CDR3 is TGCGCCAGCAGCTTGGAGGTTAGTCGAGAGCAGTACTTC. This chain connects TRBV5-1 to TRBJ2-5, with D unresolved. CDR3 length: 13 residues. CDR1 SGHRS and CDR2 YFSETQ come from the germline V gene. V shed 0 bases and J shed 11 bases, with 14 bases lying between them. Full variable domain (outside the CDR3, taken from reference TRBV5-1 and TRBJ2-5): KAGVTQTPRYLIKTRGQQVTLSCSPISGHRSVSWYQQTPGQGLQFLFEYFSETQRNKGNFPGRFSGRQFSNSRSEMNVSTLELGDSALYLCASSLEVSREQYFGPGTRLLVL.

The chain is built from TRBV20-1 and TRBJ1-5, with 8 bases lining up with TRBD1. This CDR3 is 15 amino acids long. Per the germline V gene, CDR1 is DFQATT and CDR2 is SNEGSKA (reference sequence). The V gene end was trimmed by 3 bases and the J gene end by 9 bases; junction bases not matched to a gene: 13. In DNA, the CDR3 is TGCAGTGCTAGGGGCCGGACAGGGCATCGATGGCCCCAGCATTTT. Protein sequence: CSARGRTGHRWPQHF.